These 9 T cell receptor beta chains came from one sample sequenced in a study of vaccination and CD4 T cells after COVID-19. The Oncomine TCR Beta short-read assay sequenced DNA from cultured CD4+ T cells. One entry per CDR3 protein results from TCRdb running MiXCR on the PCR reads. The repertoire holds more than 10,000 distinct CDR3 sequences, with around 60% as singletons. Treatment indicated: roughly 11-day PBMC culture with coronavirus spike peptide pools or control peptides (ViraFEST assay). The antigens for these receptors are not known. The specimen was CD4+ T cells from blood, cultured in vitro. All receptors derive from a human donor who had recovered from COVID-19.

This clonotype came up a few times. V is TRBV28 and J is TRBJ2-7; TRBD2 agrees at 8 bases. The germline gives CDR1 MDHEN, CDR2 SYDVKM. J lost 4 bases, V lost 3 bases, and 11 bases had no gene match. The length of the CDR3 is 16 residues. CDR3 sequence (DNA): TGTGCCAGCAGTTTCGATCGACTACGCGGGAGGTACGAGCAGTACTTC. The encoded protein is CASSFDRLRGRYEQYF.

The CDR3 coding sequence is TGTGCCAGCAGGCGGGCCTTTCAGGGGGAGACCCAGTACTTC. The encoded protein is CASRRAFQGETQYF. This rearrangement joins TRBV11-2 to TRBJ2-5, with a tentative D call TRBD1 (6 bases). Germline V lookup: CDR1 SGHAT, CDR2 FQNNGV. The length of the CDR3 is 14 residues. The V end was cut by 6 bases, the J end by 5 bases, with 16 bases between.

This clonotype showed up just a few times. The chain has TRBV7-9 and TRBJ2-6; 7 positions agree with TRBD1. CDR3 length: 18 amino acids. Unmatched junction bases numbered 8, after V lost 1 base and J lost 2 bases. The germline V gene has CDR1 SEHNR and CDR2 FQNEAQ (reference sequence). This chain's CDR3 is CASSLVTGLGPGANVLTF. The DNA of the CDR3 is TGTGCCAGCAGCTTAGTGACAGGGTTAGGGCCTGGGGCCAACGTCCTGACTTTC.

In DNA, the CDR3 is TGTGCCAGCAGTTACACAGGAGCGTCGCGGGAGCAGTACTTC. Translation gives CASSYTGASREQYF. The chain links TRBV6-5 to TRBJ2-7; TRBD1 might be the D (5 bases). Germline CDR1 is MNHEY and CDR2 is SVGAGI. The CDR3 spans 14 residues. V lost 2 bases, J lost 7 bases, and 15 bases lay in between.

The CDR3 protein is CASAQGANTEAFF. The CDR3 nucleotides are TGTGCCAGCGCTCAGGGGGCTAACACTGAAGCTTTCTTT. The rearrangement uses TRBV6-1 and TRBJ1-1; TRBD1 aligns across 8 bases. CDR1 MNHNS and CDR2 SASEGT come from the germline V gene. The junction had 4 bases not matched to a gene; V was cut back by 8 bases and J by 2 bases. The CDR3 sequence is 13 residues long.

The rearrangement joins TRBV27 to TRBJ2-2; the D is unclear. The length of the CDR3 is 12 residues. Germline lookup yields CDR1 MNHEY and CDR2 SMNVEV (reference sequence). Between the trimmed V and J ends, which lost 5 bases and 4 bases, there was a span of 5 bases. CDR3 nucleotide sequence: TGTGCCAGCAGTGCCAGCACCGGGGAGCTGTTTTTT. It codes for CASSASTGELFF.

This clonotype was observed a few times. The chain is built from TRBV20-1 and TRBJ2-5; no definite D call. V was shortened by 6 bases and J by 6 bases, with 14 bases between the two germline ends. The CDR3 contains 12 residues. Germline lookup yields CDR1 DFQATT and CDR2 SNEGSKA (reference sequence). CDR3 nucleotides: TGCAGTGCCCAACTGAACTCGAAGACCCAGTACTTC. This translates into CSAQLNSKTQYF.

In its sample, this clonotype was seen a few times. The chain carries TRBV20-1 and TRBJ2-5; tentatively, D is TRBD1 (6 bases). V lost 6 bases, J lost 4 bases, and 21 bases lay in between. Per germline, CDR1 DFQATT and CDR2 SNEGSKA (reference sequence). CDR3 length: 15 amino acids. The CDR3 here is CSALNHGLGGETQYF. The DNA for the CDR3 is TGCAGTGCCCTCAATCACGGCCTAGGGGGAGAGACCCAGTACTTC.

This chain uses TRBV14 with TRBJ1-5, with D unclear. Germline V gene data show CDR1 as SGHDN and CDR2 as FVKESK. The CDR3 is made up of 13 amino acids. Trimming removed 4 bases from V and 5 bases from J, with 9 bases in between. In DNA form, the CDR3 reads TGTGCCAGCAGCCTCAGTCAAGATCAGCCCCAGCATTTT. Translating it yields CASSLSQDQPQHF.